The T cell receptor beta chain described here comes from a study of blood T cell repertoires in COVID-19 (dated by TCRdb to the early 2020s). At the level of the whole study: The collaborator samples originated in the United States, Italy and Spain and spanned the acute and convalescent phases of COVID-19. The material from the prospective study consisted of cDNA or gDNA derived from T cells, B-cell-depleted T cells, or PBMCs. The dataset comprised deeply sampled blood TCRbeta repertoires from subjects exposed to, actively infected with, or recovered from COVID-19. The repertoires were released in a freely available public database meant as a resource for research on the immune response to SARS-CoV-2. The samples were drawn from the first 160 participants of the ongoing ImmuneRACE study and from 1,200 or so subjects provided by 6 global collaborators. Sample metadata almost always included a de-identified subject ID, COVID-19 status, age in years and sex. HLA class I and class II types, where available, came from metadata supplied by the sample provider rather than from assay-based typing. Study-wide conclusions, independent of this receptor: The quantity of clinical and demographic metadata differed by source and by participant and was supplied without curation.

A remark on this clone: No antigen is known for it. Base qualities are missing; no much larger clone stands one base away.

The immunoSEQ Assay, a bias-controlled multiplex PCR, was used to amplify TCRbeta CDR3 regions from genomic DNA. The paper's data handling went like this. Within the assay, amplification of reference gene primers was used to estimate how many nucleated cells each sample contained. To quantify the absolute abundance of each unique TCRbeta CDR3 rearrangement, sequence reads were collapsed and filtered. Productive Simpson clonality was computed per sample as the square root of Simpson's diversity index over productive rearrangements. TCRdb stores this immuneACCESS table with in-frame sequences only. Part of the clones is absent; in the studies checked, under half of the shortfall reflects unresolved V genes, and no reason is known for the rest. The V and J calls and the clone size are those of that table, but D and trimming were determined from the DNA. The sample table holds fewer than 250,000 clones, of which approximately 91% were seen once. The ten most abundant clones make up less than 1.5% of the sample.

Whole blood was collected in K2EDTA tubes by collaborating institutions according to the institutions' own protocols. Collaborator samples were shipped for TCRbeta analysis as frozen whole blood, isolated PBMCs, or DNA extracted from either sample type. From the cysteine through the phenylalanine, the CDR3 covers 16 amino acids. Only the CDR3 region is kept as DNA, spanning 48 bases read in frame from base 1. CDR1 SGHRS and CDR2 YFSETQ are derived from the germline V gene. Trimming accounts for 1 base at V and 10 bases at J, while the number of junction bases matched to no gene is 12. This receptor chain uses TRBV5-1 and TRBJ2-1; 9 middle bases align to TRBD1. Sequencing input: peripheral blood. The TCR sequence derives from a man aged 25 to 45 with acute or convalescent COVID-19. For the CDR3, the sequence is CASSLRTGQGYREQFF. In nucleotides, the sequence is TGCGCCAGCAGCTTGCGAACGGGACAGGGCTATCGGGAGCAGTTCTTC.